This is a list of T cell receptor beta chains from one sample in a study of blood T cell repertoires in COVID-19. The repertoire was sequenced with immunoSEQ multiplex PCR; TCRdb's copy has only in-frame clones and lacks some. The sample has about half a million clones, approximately 85% seen once; the top ten hold approximately 3.2%. The sequencing input was peripheral blood. The receptors were gathered from a human donor in a cohort sampled during active COVID-19. Each CDR3 is given with its conserved first and last residue. Fields, in order: J gene, V gene, D gene, clone size, CDR3 DNA, CDR3 protein. The D gene is left open where the match is weak. Only part of the rows carry a size: once, few, many, or a class if the clone is expanded.

J gene: TRBJ2-5
V gene: TRBV6-5
D gene: TRBD2
clone size: .
CDR3 DNA: TGTGCCAGCAGGGTCCCGGGACTAGTTTTCTACTTC
CDR3 protein: CASRVPGLVFYF

J gene: TRBJ2-5
V gene: TRBV7-9
D gene: .
clone size: .
CDR3 DNA: TGTGCCAGCAGCTTCCGGGCGCCGTCGAGGGAAGAGACCCAGTACTTC
CDR3 protein: CASSFRAPSREETQYF

J gene: TRBJ2-7
V gene: TRBV7-2
D gene: TRBD2
clone size: .
CDR3 DNA: TGTGCCAGCAGCTTAGATCCCCCTCTAGCGGGAAGCCGATACGAGCAGTACTTC
CDR3 protein: CASSLDPPLAGSRYEQYF

J gene: TRBJ2-1
V gene: TRBV3-1/TRBV3-2
D gene: .
clone size: .
CDR3 DNA: TGTGCCAGCAGCCAAGGACAGAGAAATGAGCAGTTCTTC
CDR3 protein: CASSQGQRNEQFF

J gene: TRBJ2-1
V gene: TRBV30
D gene: TRBD2
clone size: .
CDR3 DNA: TGTGCCTGGGGTGGGACTAGCGGATACTACAATGAGCAGTTCTTC
CDR3 protein: CAWGGTSGYYNEQFF

J gene: TRBJ2-1
V gene: TRBV7-2
D gene: TRBD1
clone size: few
CDR3 DNA: TGTGCCAGCAGCTCCGCCGGGACAGGGTTGGGAAATGAGCAGTTCTTC
CDR3 protein: CASSSAGTGLGNEQFF

J gene: TRBJ2-3
V gene: TRBV19
D gene: .
clone size: .
CDR3 DNA: TGTGCCAGTAGTATAGGGCCGGGTGTAGATACGCAGTATTTT
CDR3 protein: CASSIGPGVDTQYF

J gene: TRBJ1-6
V gene: TRBV5-5
D gene: .
clone size: .
CDR3 DNA: TGTGCCAGCAGCTTGGATTGGGCCGGGAGGTATTCACCCCTCCACTTT
CDR3 protein: CASSLDWAGRYSPLHF

J gene: TRBJ1-3
V gene: TRBV21-1
D gene: .
clone size: .
CDR3 DNA: TGTGCCAGCAGCAAAGACGGGGTTATCGGTGGAAACACCATATATTTT
CDR3 protein: CASSKDGVIGGNTIYF

J gene: TRBJ2-1
V gene: TRBV19
D gene: .
clone size: .
CDR3 DNA: TGTGCCAGTAGTATCAACAGGGATAATGAGCAGTTCTTC
CDR3 protein: CASSINRDNEQFF

J gene: TRBJ2-7
V gene: TRBV5-6
D gene: TRBD1
clone size: .
CDR3 DNA: TGTGCCAGCAGCGACTCACAGGGGGCCGACGAGCAGTACTTC
CDR3 protein: CASSDSQGADEQYF

J gene: TRBJ2-1
V gene: TRBV24-1
D gene: TRBD1
clone size: .
CDR3 DNA: TGTGCCACCGGACAGGGGATCGCCTCCTACAATGAGCAGTTCTTC
CDR3 protein: CATGQGIASYNEQFF

J gene: TRBJ2-1
V gene: TRBV19
D gene: .
clone size: .
CDR3 DNA: TGTGCCAGCGGGGTCCGCTCCTACAATGAGCAGTTCTTC
CDR3 protein: CASGVRSYNEQFF

J gene: TRBJ2-3
V gene: TRBV6-5
D gene: TRBD2
clone size: .
CDR3 DNA: TGTGCCAGCACCGTCGCGGGAGGGCGCACAGATACGCAGTATTTT
CDR3 protein: CASTVAGGRTDTQYF

J gene: TRBJ2-7
V gene: TRBV5-4
D gene: .
clone size: .
CDR3 DNA: TGTGCCAGCAGCTTGGATTCCCCATTAACGGGGGAGCAGTACTTC
CDR3 protein: CASSLDSPLTGEQYF

J gene: TRBJ1-2
V gene: TRBV25-1
D gene: TRBD1
clone size: .
CDR3 DNA: TGTGCCAGCAGTTCCCGACAGGGGGCCATCTATGGCTACACCTTC
CDR3 protein: CASSSRQGAIYGYTF

J gene: TRBJ1-5
V gene: TRBV27
D gene: .
clone size: .
CDR3 DNA: TGTGCCAGCAGGGGGCCAGGGGGCAATCAGCCCCAGCATTTT
CDR3 protein: CASRGPGGNQPQHF

J gene: TRBJ2-7
V gene: TRBV19
D gene: TRBD2
clone size: .
CDR3 DNA: TGTGCCAGTAGTATACAAGCGGGGGATCATGAGCAGTACTTC
CDR3 protein: CASSIQAGDHEQYF

J gene: TRBJ1-5
V gene: TRBV6-2/TRBV6-3
D gene: .
clone size: .
CDR3 DNA: TGTGCCAGCAGTTACTCGTCCGGGGTTCGCAATCAGCCCCAGCATTTT
CDR3 protein: CASSYSSGVRNQPQHF

J gene: TRBJ1-5
V gene: TRBV20-1
D gene: .
clone size: .
CDR3 DNA: TGCAGTGCTAGTACCCATGCTCCGAGGGACTCGGGACAGCCCCAGCATTTT
CDR3 protein: CSASTHAPRDSGQPQHF

J gene: TRBJ2-2
V gene: TRBV6-5
D gene: TRBD2
clone size: .
CDR3 DNA: TGTGCCAGCCGGAGAGCGGGGGTGAACACCGGGGAGCTGTTTTTT
CDR3 protein: CASRRAGVNTGELFF

J gene: TRBJ2-7
V gene: TRBV7-7
D gene: .
clone size: once
CDR3 DNA: TGTGCTAGCAGCTCGTCTCCGGCCTACGAGCAGTACTTC
CDR3 protein: CASSSSPAYEQYF

J gene: TRBJ2-7
V gene: TRBV10-3
D gene: TRBD1
clone size: once
CDR3 DNA: TGTGCCATCAGTTTTCAGGGACAGCGGATCTACGAGCAGTACTTC
CDR3 protein: CAISFQGQRIYEQYF

J gene: TRBJ2-3
V gene: TRBV7-9
D gene: .
clone size: .
CDR3 DNA: TGTGCCAGCAGCTTGTACGGGATGGGGACAGATACGCAGTATTTT
CDR3 protein: CASSLYGMGTDTQYF

J gene: TRBJ1-5
V gene: TRBV6-5
D gene: .
clone size: .
CDR3 DNA: TGTGCCAGCAGTTCACGAGGGATACACAATCAGCCCCAGCATTTT
CDR3 protein: CASSSRGIHNQPQHF

J gene: TRBJ2-7
V gene: TRBV7-2
D gene: TRBD2
clone size: .
CDR3 DNA: TGTGCCAGCAGCTTTCGTACTAGCGCGGGGAGTCGCGAGCAGTACTTC
CDR3 protein: CASSFRTSAGSREQYF

J gene: TRBJ2-7
V gene: TRBV15
D gene: .
clone size: .
CDR3 DNA: TGTGCCACCAGCAGATCCCAGGGCCAGTACGAGCAGTACTTC
CDR3 protein: CATSRSQGQYEQYF

J gene: TRBJ1-3
V gene: TRBV30
D gene: .
clone size: .
CDR3 DNA: TGTGCCTGGACAGCCGGGACTGGAAACACCATATATTTT
CDR3 protein: CAWTAGTGNTIYF

J gene: TRBJ2-7
V gene: TRBV29-1
D gene: TRBD1
clone size: few
CDR3 DNA: TGCAGCGTTGAGTCCCAGGGGGCAAGGGGGGAGCAGTACTTC
CDR3 protein: CSVESQGARGEQYF

J gene: TRBJ1-2
V gene: TRBV6-5
D gene: TRBD1
clone size: .
CDR3 DNA: TGTGCCAGCAGTTACGCCGACAGGGTGACATATGGCTACACCTTC
CDR3 protein: CASSYADRVTYGYTF

J gene: TRBJ2-1
V gene: TRBV27
D gene: TRBD2
clone size: .
CDR3 DNA: TGTGCCAGCAGTTTAAATGGGAGGGGTAGCTCCTACAATGAGCAGTTCTTC
CDR3 protein: CASSLNGRGSSYNEQFF